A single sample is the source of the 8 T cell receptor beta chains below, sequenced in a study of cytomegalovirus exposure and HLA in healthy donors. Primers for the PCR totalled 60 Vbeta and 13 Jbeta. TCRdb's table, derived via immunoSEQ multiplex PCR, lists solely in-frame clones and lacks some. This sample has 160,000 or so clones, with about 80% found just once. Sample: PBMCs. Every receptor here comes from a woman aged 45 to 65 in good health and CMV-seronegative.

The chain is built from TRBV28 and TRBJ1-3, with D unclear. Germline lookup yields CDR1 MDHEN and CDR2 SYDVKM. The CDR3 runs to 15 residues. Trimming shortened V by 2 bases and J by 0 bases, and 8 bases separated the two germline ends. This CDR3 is CASSLTVSSGNTIYF. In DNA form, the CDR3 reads TGTGCCAGCAGTTTAACAGTCAGCTCTGGAAACACCATATATTTT.

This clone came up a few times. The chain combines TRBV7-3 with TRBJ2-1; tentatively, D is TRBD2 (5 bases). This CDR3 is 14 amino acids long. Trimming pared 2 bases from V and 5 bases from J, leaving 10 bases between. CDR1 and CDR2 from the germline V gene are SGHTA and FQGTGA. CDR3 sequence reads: CASSLFLTNNEQFF. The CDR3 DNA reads TGTGCCAGCAGCTTATTCCTGACTAACAATGAGCAGTTCTTC.

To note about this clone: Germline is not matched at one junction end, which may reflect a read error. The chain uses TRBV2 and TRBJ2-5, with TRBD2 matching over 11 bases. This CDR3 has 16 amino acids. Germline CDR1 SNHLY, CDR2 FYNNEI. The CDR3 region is CANSALAGGGRETQYF. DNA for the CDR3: TGTGCCAACAGTGCATTAGCGGGAGGGGGGAGAGAGACCCAGTACTTC.

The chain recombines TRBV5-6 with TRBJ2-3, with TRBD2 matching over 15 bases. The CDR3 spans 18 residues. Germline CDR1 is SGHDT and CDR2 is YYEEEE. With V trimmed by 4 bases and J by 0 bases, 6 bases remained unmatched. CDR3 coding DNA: TGTGCCAGCAGCCCTCCGGGACTAGCGGGAGGTAGCACAGATACGCAGTATTTT. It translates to CASSPPGLAGGSTDTQYF.

The CDR3 here is CASSEGGSSYNEQFF. CDR3 coding DNA: TGTGCCAGCAGTGAAGGCGGGAGCTCCTACAATGAGCAGTTCTTC. The chain has TRBV2 and TRBJ2-1; 7 nucleotides align to TRBD2. Trimming cost V 1 base and J 0 bases; bases outside gene matches: 0. The germline gives CDR1 SNHLY, CDR2 FYNNEI. CDR3 length: 15 residues.

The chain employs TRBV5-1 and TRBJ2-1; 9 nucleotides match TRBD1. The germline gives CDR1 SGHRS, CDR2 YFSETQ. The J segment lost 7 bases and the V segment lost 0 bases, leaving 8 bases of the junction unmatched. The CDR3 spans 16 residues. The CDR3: CASSLVGTGSVNEQFF. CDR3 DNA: TGCGCCAGCAGCTTGGTGGGGACAGGGAGTGTTAATGAGCAGTTCTTC.

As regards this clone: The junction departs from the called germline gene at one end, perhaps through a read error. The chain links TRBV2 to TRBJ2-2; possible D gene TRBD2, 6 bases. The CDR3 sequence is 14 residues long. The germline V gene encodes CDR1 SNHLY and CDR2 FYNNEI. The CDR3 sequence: CASTVAGSTGELFF. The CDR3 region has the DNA TGTGCGAGCACGGTCGCGGGAAGCACCGGGGAGCTGTTTTTT.

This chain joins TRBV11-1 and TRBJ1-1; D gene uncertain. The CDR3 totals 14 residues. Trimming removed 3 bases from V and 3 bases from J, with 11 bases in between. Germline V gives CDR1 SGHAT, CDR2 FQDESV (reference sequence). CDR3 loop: CASSFAAGDTEAFF. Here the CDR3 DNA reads TGTGCCAGCAGCTTCGCCGCGGGTGACACTGAAGCTTTCTTT.